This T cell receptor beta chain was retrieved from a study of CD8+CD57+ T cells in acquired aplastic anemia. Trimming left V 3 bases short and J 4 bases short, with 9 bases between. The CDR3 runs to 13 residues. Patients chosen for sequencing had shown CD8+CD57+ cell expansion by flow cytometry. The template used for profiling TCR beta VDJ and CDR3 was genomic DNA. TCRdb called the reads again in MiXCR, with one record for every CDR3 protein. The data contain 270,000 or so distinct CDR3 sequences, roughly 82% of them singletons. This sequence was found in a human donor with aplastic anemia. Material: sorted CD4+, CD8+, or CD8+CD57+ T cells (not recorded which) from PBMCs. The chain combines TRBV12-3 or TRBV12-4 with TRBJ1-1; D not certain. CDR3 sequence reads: CASSFQGSTEAFF. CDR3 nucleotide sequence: TGTGCCAGCAGTTTTCAAGGGTCCACTGAAGCTTTCTTT.